This T cell receptor beta chain was identified in a study of Graves' ophthalmopathy and Graves' hyperthyroidism. With 1 base removed from V and 4 bases from J, the gap between germline ends came to 19 bases. This CDR3 region has 16 residues. Germline loops: CDR1 SQVTM, CDR2 ANQGSEA. None of the included patients had other autoimmune diseases, uncontrolled infections, pregnancy or lactation, as these led to exclusion. The TCR beta CDR3 regions underwent amplification from RNA transcripts. Second-round multiplex PCR came after a first-round RT-PCR that employed HTBI primers. TCRdb used MiXCR to reprocess the multiplex PCR reads, holding one entry per CDR3 protein. The sample includes about 230,000 distinct CDR3 sequences, around 42% of them seen just once.

The TCR comes from an adult man with Graves' ophthalmopathy. The source material was peripheral blood. The chain is built from TRBV29-1 and TRBJ1-2; TRBD1 is a possible D gene (6 bases). The CDR3 nucleotides read TGCAGCGTTGAAGGTCCGGCGGAGGGGGTTTCCTATGGCTACACCTTC. Translated, it gives CSVEGPAEGVSYGYTF.